Listed below are T cell receptor beta chains from one sample, sequenced in a study of blood T cell repertoires in COVID-19. This table comes from immunoSEQ multiplex PCR, and its TCRdb copy is limited to in-frame clones, with some not included. The data hold more than 130,000 clones, with roughly 80% observed a single time. Sequences were obtained from peripheral blood. The receptors were gathered from a woman at least 80 years old in a cohort sampled during active or convalescent COVID-19. Both conserved end residues are part of each CDR3. Each record gives: J gene, V gene, clone size, D gene, CDR3 length, CDR3 DNA, CDR3 protein. The D gene is left open where the match is weak. The size entry is marked missing in some rows and otherwise reads once, few, many or a size class.

TRBJ2-2,TRBV19,NA,NA,13,TGTGCCTCGGGCGGGGAAGACACCGGGGAGCTGTTTTTT,CASGGEDTGELFF
TRBJ2-3,TRBV24-1,NA,TRBD2,16,TGTGCCACCAGTGATTTAGGGGGGACTAGGTCAGATACGCAGTATTTT,CATSDLGGTRSDTQYF
TRBJ1-2,TRBV4-3,NA,TRBD1,14,TGCGCCAGCAGCCCCAACAGGGGGCCGGGGGGCTACACCTTC,CASSPNRGPGGYTF
TRBJ2-1,TRBV5-1,NA,NA,15,TGCGCCAGCAGCTTCGCGGGGAGCTCCTACAATGAGCAGTTCTTC,CASSFAGSSYNEQFF
TRBJ2-2,TRBV5-1,NA,TRBD1,15,TGCGCCAGCAGCTCCGGACAGGGATACACCGGGGAGCTGTTTTTT,CASSSGQGYTGELFF
TRBJ1-1,TRBV5-4,NA,NA,16,TGTGCCAGCAGCTTGGTGGTTGTGGGGCGCGGCACTGAAGCTTTCTTT,CASSLVVVGRGTEAFF
TRBJ2-1,TRBV5-1,NA,NA,16,TGCGCCAGCAGTCTTTCGACAGGCCGAACATTCAATGAGCAGTTCTTC,CASSLSTGRTFNEQFF
TRBJ2-1,TRBV18,NA,NA,11,TGTGCCAGCTCACAAGGAGCTGAGCAGTTCTTC,CASSQGAEQFF
TRBJ1-2,TRBV18,NA,NA,13,TGTGCCAGCTCACCAGGGGCCCTCTATGGCTACACCTTC,CASSPGALYGYTF
TRBJ2-3,TRBV2,NA,TRBD2,16,TGTGCCAGCAGTGAAGAGGCTAGCGGACTCGCGGAAACGCAGTATTTT,CASSEEASGLAETQYF
TRBJ1-6,TRBV13,NA,NA,14,TGTGCCAGCAGCTTAGCCGGGGGAGGTTCACCCCTCCACTTT,CASSLAGGGSPLHF
TRBJ1-5,TRBV4-1,NA,NA,15,TGCGCCAGCAGCCCCCAGGAGAAGGGACTTCAGCCCCAGCATTTT,CASSPQEKGLQPQHF
TRBJ2-5,TRBV27,once,TRBD2,15,TGTGCCAGCAGTCCTAGGACTAGCGGGGAGGGGACCCAGTACTTC,CASSPRTSGEGTQYF